The sequence of this T cell receptor beta chain was determined in a study of beta chain features in type 1 diabetes. Study details: On cell yields, gender and age, patients and healthy donors were similar.

Points on this clone: The antigen is unknown.

The study reverse transcribed the entire isolated RNA, so it sequenced expressed TCRB transcripts. Using immunoSEQ multiplex PCR, the repertoire was profiled, and TCRdb retains in-frame clones only, with some absent. Here the sample spans about 660,000 clones, around 15% being singletons. In total, each donor contributed a single heparinised blood draw that averaged around 120 mL. CD45RO/CCR7/CD25/CD127/CD95/CD27 staining was used to isolate CD4+ naive, central memory, regulatory and stem cell-like memory cells by sorting. Every sorted population was more than 95% pure. Study conclusions and caveats: Shorter TCRB CDR3s, moderately but significantly so, marked every one of the four CD4+ subsets in Type 1 diabetes patients.

The receptor was isolated from a man aged 18 to 30 with type 1 diabetes. Sequencing used naive CD4+ T cells from blood.

In DNA form, the CDR3 reads TGTGCCATCAGTGGTGGGGTCTCGAACTATGGCTACACCTTC. This sequence encodes CAISGGVSNYGYTF. The chain couples TRBV10-3 to TRBJ1-2, with D unresolved. V lost 4 bases to trimming and J lost 2 bases, with 11 bases between them. This CDR3 has 14 amino acids. Germline-derived CDR1 and CDR2 are ENHRY and SYGVKD.